This T cell receptor (beta chain) was retrieved from a study of T cells in localized non-small cell lung cancer. Findings and limits, study-wide: In adjacent lung, a median about 50 of the top 100 tumor clones were found. Only one tumor region was sequenced, so heterogeneity remains possible. Of the tissues analyzed, uninvolved adjacent lung showed maximal T cell clonality, greater than tumor.

Using immunoSEQ multiplex PCR, the repertoire was profiled, and TCRdb retains in-frame clones only, with some absent. The table shows 23,000 or so clones, with about 86% occurring only once. This CDR3 is 15 amino acids long. Germline lookup yields CDR1 LGHNA and CDR2 YNFKEQ. V was shortened by 6 bases and J by 9 bases, with 21 bases between the two germline ends. A remark on this clone: Its target is unknown.

The sequenced sample was peripheral blood, obtained before any cancer treatment. This receptor was obtained from a male donor at least 60 years old with stage II squamous cell lung carcinoma. The chain couples TRBV4-2 to TRBJ2-1, with no clear D. The CDR3 loop is CASRRTETVPGEQFF. The CDR3 nucleotides read TGTGCCAGCAGACGGACCGAAACGGTGCCGGGTGAGCAGTTCTTC.